This T cell receptor (beta chain) was recorded in a study of blood T cell repertoires in COVID-19. Study details: Whether acute or convalescent, the COVID-19 samples came from the United States, Italy and Spain. In each case, the material was cDNA or gDNA derived from T cells, B-cell-depleted T cells, or PBMCs.

CDR1 and CDR2 (germline): SGHDT, YYEEEE. Trimming pared 4 bases from V and 0 bases from J, leaving 11 bases between. This CDR3 comprises 15 residues. How the authors handled the data: Amplification with reference gene primers provided the estimates of nucleated cell counts. Measured with immunoSEQ multiplex PCR; TCRdb has only the in-frame clones, and not every one. That table furnishes V, J and clone size, whereas the DNA furnished D and trimming. The sample has 80,000 to 100,000 clones; 75% to 95% are singletons. The gene calls are TRBV5-6 and TRBJ2-1, with no clear D. The clonotype comes from a man aged 60 to 69 with acute or convalescent COVID-19. Material: peripheral blood. The CDR3 DNA reads as TGTGCCAGCAGCCGTCAACTAATCTCCTACAATGAGCAGTTCTTC. It specifies CASSRQLISYNEQFF.